The 19 T cell receptor beta chains listed next were all sequenced from one sample in a study of identifying expanded T cells in peripheral blood. Clones were read by immunoSEQ multiplex PCR, and TCRdb kept only the in-frame ones, dropping some. Of 70,000 to 100,000 clones detected, about nine tenths appear once; the ten largest clones hold 3.9%. Sample: blood. These receptors originate from a person aged 18 to 70 in good health.

This chain uses TRBV6-4 with TRBJ2-3; 12 bases map to TRBD2. Looked up from germline, CDR1 is MRHNA and CDR2 is SNTAGT. The CDR3 has 17 residues. V lost 5 bases and J lost 0; bases outside the gene matches: 6. CDR3 DNA sequence: TGTGCCAGCAGTCCGACTAGCGGGGGTCCTAGCACAGATACGCAGTATTTT. It specifies CASSPTSGGPSTDTQYF.

This clone was found once. The chain links TRBV30 to TRBJ1-1; D is uncertain. Germline CDR1 and CDR2: GTSNPN and SVGIG (reference sequence). Trimming stripped 2 bases from V and 3 bases from J, with 10 bases between. The CDR3 is 13 residues long. The CDR3 DNA sequence: TGTGCCTGGAGTCTCCGGGCGGACACTGAAGCTTTCTTT. This translates into CAWSLRADTEAFF.

The chain joins TRBV28 to TRBJ2-7; D not certain. CDR3 length: 14 residues. Trimming removed 5 bases at V and 0 bases at J, with 11 bases between. Germline values: CDR1 MDHEN, CDR2 SYDVKM. The CDR3 bases are TGTGCCAGCAGTCCCCCTATTAGCTCCTACGAGCAGTACTTC. Protein: CASSPPISSYEQYF. Full variable domain (outside the CDR3, taken from reference TRBV28 and TRBJ2-7): DVKVTQSSRYLVKRTGEKVFLECVQDMDHENMFWYRQDPGLGLRLIYFSYDVKMKEKGDIPEGYSVSREKKERFSLILESASTNQTSMYLCASSPPISSYEQYFGPGTRLTVT.

The gene calls are TRBV30 and TRBJ1-3; D remains ambiguous. Trimming left V 0 bases short and J 0 bases short, with 6 bases between. This CDR3 is 14 amino acids long. CDR1 and CDR2 (germline): GTSNPN, SVGIG (reference sequence). As DNA, the CDR3 is TGTGCCTGGAGTGTAAGCAACTCTGGAAACACCATATATTTT. Its protein is CAWSVSNSGNTIYF. The full variable domain, in which reference TRBV30 and TRBJ1-3 provide the parts outside the CDR3, is SQTIHQWPATLVQPVGSPLSLECTVEGTSNPNLYWYRQAAGRGLQLLFYSVGIGQISSEVPQNLSASRPQDRQFILSSKKLLLSDSGFYLCAWSVSNSGNTIYFGEGSWLTVV.

V and J are TRBV27 and TRBJ1-1, with unresolved D. The CDR3 is made up of 13 amino acids. V gave up 6 bases and J gave up 4 bases, with 12 bases separating them. Germline V gene lookup returns CDR1 MNHEY and CDR2 SMNVEV (reference sequence). As DNA, the CDR3 is TGTGCCAGCAGCAAAAGGGATTTCACTGAAGCTTTCTTT. Its protein product is CASSKRDFTEAFF.

The genes are TRBV7-6 and TRBJ2-2; 7 bases agree with TRBD1. This CDR3 comprises 19 residues. Per germline, CDR1 SGHVS and CDR2 FNYEAQ. Trimming removed 8 bases from V and 1 base from J; junction bases left unmatched: 19. The chain's CDR3 is CASGQPMGTAILNTGELFF. The CDR3 coding sequence is TGTGCCAGCGGTCAACCCATGGGGACAGCCATCCTGAACACCGGGGAGCTGTTTTTT. The whole variable domain, filled in from reference TRBV7-6 and TRBJ2-2, reads GAGVSQSPRYKVTKRGQDVALRCDPISGHVSLYWYRQALGQGPEFLTYFNYEAQQDKSGLPNDRFSAERPEGSISTLTIQRTEQRDSAMYRCASGQPMGTAILNTGELFFGEGSRLTVL.

This sequence joins TRBV2 and TRBJ1-4; TRBD1 aligns across 8 bases. Trimming cost V 5 bases and J 0 bases; bases outside gene matches: 2. The CDR3 extends over 15 amino acids. CDR1 is SNHLY and CDR2 is FYNNEI in the germline V gene. CDR3 nucleotides: TGTGCCAGCAGTCGGACAGGGCCAACTAATGAAAAACTGTTTTTT. Translated, it gives CASSRTGPTNEKLFF.

The chain joins TRBV11-2 to TRBJ2-7; TRBD2 matches 8 bases. The germline gives CDR1 SGHAT, CDR2 FQNNGV. The CDR3 extends over 15 amino acids. V lost 1 base to trimming and J lost 2 bases; unmatched junction nucleotides: 4. CDR3 DNA: TGTGCCAGCAGCTTAGGTTCCGGGGGGGCCTACGAGCAGTACTTC. It specifies CASSLGSGGAYEQYF.

The count of this clone is one. This chain uses TRBV27 with TRBJ1-1; D remains unclear. From germline, CDR1 is MNHEY and CDR2 SMNVEV (reference sequence). V was trimmed by 7 bases and J by 8 bases, leaving 14 bases between them. The CDR3 loop spans 12 amino acids. CDR3 nucleotides: TGTGCCAGCAAGAGTCCAAGTAGCGAAGCTTTCTTT. This sequence encodes CASKSPSSEAFF.

The rearrangement links TRBV28 to TRBJ2-5, with TRBD2 as a possible D gene (7 bases). Trimming took off 10 bases at V and 5 bases at J, with 32 bases between the two ends. This CDR3 is built from 18 residues. Germline V gives CDR1 MDHEN, CDR2 SYDVKM. For the CDR3, the DNA is TGTGCCACCGTGGGGGATCCCGCCCAGGGGACTACCGACGAGACCCAGTACTTC. Protein: CATVGDPAQGTTDETQYF. Filled out from reference TRBV28 and TRBJ2-5, the complete variable domain reads DVKVTQSSRYLVKRTGEKVFLECVQDMDHENMFWYRQDPGLGLRLIYFSYDVKMKEKGDIPEGYSVSREKKERFSLILESASTNQTSMYLCATVGDPAQGTTDETQYFGPGTRLLVL.

V and J are TRBV27 and TRBJ2-6; no definite D call. Looked up from germline, CDR1 is MNHEY and CDR2 is SMNVEV (reference sequence). The V end was cut by 2 bases, the J end by 0 bases, with 11 bases between. This CDR3 comprises 17 residues. In DNA form, the CDR3 reads TGTGCCAGCAGTTTACGCCCCGGCAGCTCTGGGGCCAACGTCCTGACTTTC. Residues: CASSLRPGSSGANVLTF.

The chain uses TRBV6-4 and TRBJ2-1, with 10 bases that match TRBD2. CDR1 is MRHNA and CDR2 is SNTAGT in the germline V gene. Trimming cost V 3 bases and J 5 bases; bases outside gene matches: 4. The CDR3 consists of 15 residues. Here the CDR3 reads CASSEPAGGNNEQFF. The CDR3 nucleotides are TGTGCCAGCAGTGAACCAGCGGGGGGGAACAATGAGCAGTTCTTC.

CDR3 sequence (DNA): TGTGCCAGCAGCTTGGATTTAAGGCGGGGGTTACGGTATACGCAGTATTTT. The encoded protein is CASSLDLRRGLRYTQYF. This chain connects TRBV5-6 to TRBJ2-3; TRBD2 aligns across 7 bases. The CDR3 consists of 17 residues. Unmatched junction bases numbered 14, after V lost 0 bases and J lost 7 bases. Germline CDR1 reads SGHDT; CDR2 reads YYEEEE. Together with reference TRBV5-6 and TRBJ2-3, the CDR3 gives the full variable domain: DAGVTQSPTHLIKTRGQQVTLRCSPKSGHDTVSWYQQALGQGPQFIFQYYEEEERQRGNFPDRFSGHQFPNYSSELNVNALLLGDSALYLCASSLDLRRGLRYTQYFGPGTRLTVL.

DNA of the CDR3: TGTGCCAGCAGTCCCTCCTACAATGAGCAGTTCTTC. Amino acid sequence: CASSPSYNEQFF. The chain is built from TRBV28 and TRBJ2-1; D uncertain. V shed 5 bases and J shed 0 bases, with 2 bases lying between them. The CDR3 runs 12 residues. Germline V gene data show CDR1 as MDHEN and CDR2 as SYDVKM.

The chain couples TRBV28 to TRBJ1-1; 11 positions agree with TRBD1. Germline lookup yields CDR1 MDHEN and CDR2 SYDVKM. The V gene end was trimmed by 6 bases and the J gene end by 6 bases; junction bases not matched to a gene: 6. There are 14 residues in the CDR3. In DNA, the CDR3 is TGTGCCAGCAGGACGGACAGGGGGCTTGCTGAAGCTTTCTTT. It is translated as CASRTDRGLAEAFF. The whole variable domain, filled in from reference TRBV28 and TRBJ1-1, reads DVKVTQSSRYLVKRTGEKVFLECVQDMDHENMFWYRQDPGLGLRLIYFSYDVKMKEKGDIPEGYSVSREKKERFSLILESASTNQTSMYLCASRTDRGLAEAFFGQGTRLTVV.

Only one count was recorded for this clone. The chain combines TRBV7-9 with TRBJ1-1, with 7 bases fitting TRBD1. The CDR3 loop spans 15 amino acids. Trimming removed 4 bases from V and 2 bases from J; junction bases left unmatched: 7. From germline, CDR1 is SEHNR and CDR2 FQNEAQ (reference sequence). The CDR3 DNA sequence: TGTGCCAGCAGCTCACAGGGGCTCGGAAACACTGAAGCTTTCTTT. Protein sequence: CASSSQGLGNTEAFF.

V is TRBV27 and J is TRBJ1-5; D may be TRBD1 (5 bases). Germline loops: CDR1 MNHEY, CDR2 SMNVEV (reference sequence). This CDR3 comprises 15 residues. V was pared by 2 bases and J by 6 bases, with 14 bases between. CDR3 DNA: TGTGCCAGCAGTTTAGGGAGGGGAGGCGCTCAGCCCCAGCATTTT. It translates to CASSLGRGGAQPQHF.

The sample holds a few counts of this clone. The genes are TRBV9 and TRBJ2-2, with D possibly being TRBD1 (6 bases). The V gene's germline CDR1 is SGDLS and CDR2 YYNGEE. V lost 0 bases and J 6 bases, leaving 12 bases between the germline ends. This CDR3 is 15 amino acids long. The CDR3 nucleotides read TGTGCCAGCAGCGTAGCTACAGGGTGGGCCGGGGAGCTGTTTTTT. Translating it yields CASSVATGWAGELFF. Together with reference TRBV9 and TRBJ2-2, the CDR3 gives the full variable domain: DSGVTQTPKHLITATGQRVTLRCSPRSGDLSVYWYQQSLDQGLQFLIQYYNGEERAKGNILERFSAQQFPDLHSELNLSSLELGDSALYFCASSVATGWAGELFFGEGSRLTVL.

V gene TRBV27 combines with J gene TRBJ2-7; D possibly uses TRBD1 or TRBD2 (5 bases each). V was cut by 2 bases and J by 2 bases, with 10 bases left in between. CDR3 length: 14 residues. In germline, CDR1 is MNHEY, CDR2 SMNVEV (reference sequence). The DNA of the CDR3 is TGTGCCAGCAGTTTAGGGACGGTGACCTACGAGCAGTACTTC. Translated, it gives CASSLGTVTYEQYF.